A single TCR beta chain is shown here with its context. Its antigen is currently unknown. Each donor was healthy, and each was a bone marrow donor. Vbeta (60) and Jbeta (13) primers were used in the PCR. Data came from immunoSEQ multiplex PCR; TCRdb stores just in-frame clones and leaves some out. This repertoire shows under 200,000 clones, 70% to 90% found once; its top ten account for approximately 2.1%. The sample belongs to a study of cytomegalovirus exposure and HLA in healthy donors. Study as a whole: Earlier results showed 117 million unique TCR beta sequences derived from approximately 170 million T cells. Study-level findings and limits: Sequencing likely produced, as an artifact, a cluster of highly shared sequence variants. In an earlier analysis, about 87% or about 30%: the productive usage of most TCR beta V segments.

Source material: PBMCs. The TCR was taken from a woman between 45 and 65 years old in good health and CMV-seronegative.

This chain's CDR3 is CASSEGQSPNQPQHF. The CDR3 DNA is TGTGCCAGCAGTGAAGGACAATCCCCCAATCAGCCCCAGCATTTT. The J gene is TRBJ1-5, the V gene TRBV2, with no clear D. V was trimmed by 1 base and J by 3 bases, leaving 10 bases between them. Germline assignment: CDR1 SNHLY and CDR2 FYNNEI. CDR3 size: 15 residues. Based on the CDR3 plus reference TRBV2 and TRBJ1-5, the full variable domain is EPEVTQTPSHQVTQMGQEVILRCVPISNHLYFYWYRQILGQKVEFLVSFYNNEISEKSEIFDDQFSVERPDGSNFTLKIRSTKLEDSAMYFCASSEGQSPNQPQHFGDGTRLSIL.